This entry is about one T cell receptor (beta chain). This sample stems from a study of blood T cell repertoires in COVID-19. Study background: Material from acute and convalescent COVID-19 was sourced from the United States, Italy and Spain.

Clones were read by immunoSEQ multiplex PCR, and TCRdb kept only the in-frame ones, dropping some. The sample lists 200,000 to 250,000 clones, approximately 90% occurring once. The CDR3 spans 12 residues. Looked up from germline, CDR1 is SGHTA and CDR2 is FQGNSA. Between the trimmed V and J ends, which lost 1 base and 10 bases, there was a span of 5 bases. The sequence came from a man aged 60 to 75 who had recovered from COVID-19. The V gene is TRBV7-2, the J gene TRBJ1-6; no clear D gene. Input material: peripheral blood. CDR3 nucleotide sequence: TGTGCCAGCAGCTTAGACTGGTCACCCCTCCACTTT. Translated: CASSLDWSPLHF. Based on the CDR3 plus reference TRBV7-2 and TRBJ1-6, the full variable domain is GAGVSQSPSNKVTEKGKDVELRCDPISGHTALYWYRQSLGQGLEFLIYFQGNSAPDKSGLPSDRFSAERTGGSVSTLTIQRTQQEDSAVYLCASSLDWSPLHFGNGTRLTVT.